The next 27 T cell receptor beta chains were all read from a single sample in a study of CD8 T cells in Susac syndrome. Reverse transcription used 0.5 to 1 ug RNA and random hexamers. TCRdb fed the immunoSEQ multiplex PCR reads into MiXCR, producing one record per CDR3 protein. The sample yields about 100,000 distinct CDR3 sequences, approximately 95% seen once. Sequencing input: CD8+ T cells from PBMCs. The receptors originated from a human donor with Susac syndrome.

The chain employs TRBV6-4 and TRBJ2-1; D gene uncertain. Germline CDR1 and CDR2: MRHNA and SNTAGT. V was clipped by 0 bases and J by 7 bases, with 10 bases between them. The CDR3 contains 14 residues. Here the CDR3 reads CASSDSSEGNEQFF. In nucleotides, the CDR3 is TGTGCCAGCAGTGACTCGTCCGAAGGGAATGAGCAGTTCTTC.

The CDR3 loop is CASSQGQGANEQYF. The CDR3 DNA reads TGTGCCAGCAGCCAAGGACAGGGGGCCAACGAGCAGTACTTC. The V call is TRBV3-1, the J call TRBJ2-7; 10 bases agree with TRBD1. V shed 1 base and J 5 bases; nucleotides not matched to a gene: 2. CDR3 length: 14 amino acids. Looked up from germline, CDR1 is LGHDT and CDR2 is YNNKEL (reference sequence).

The chain carries TRBV29-1 and TRBJ2-1; 14 bases are a match to TRBD2. V lost 6 bases and J lost 12; bases outside the gene matches: 10. Germline assignment: CDR1 SQVTM and CDR2 ANQGSEA. The CDR3 runs to 14 residues. The CDR3 DNA reads TGCAGCGTAGTAGGGACTAGCGGGAGAGGGGGGCAGTTCTTC. Its protein is CSVVGTSGRGGQFF.

The chain combines TRBV29-1 with TRBJ1-1; 10 nucleotides align to TRBD1. Germline V gives CDR1 SQVTM, CDR2 ANQGSEA. The CDR3 is 13 residues long. With 7 bases clipped from V and 2 bases from J, the junction kept 4 bases outside the gene matches. The CDR3 here is CSAETGGNTEAFF. CDR3 bases: TGCAGCGCCGAGACAGGGGGCAACACTGAAGCTTTCTTT.

This chain uses TRBV27 with TRBJ2-7; 8 bases align to TRBD1. The CDR3 length is 15 residues. Per the germline V gene, CDR1 is MNHEY and CDR2 is SMNVEV (reference sequence). The trim removed 5 bases at V and 1 base at J, leaving 7 bases unmatched. Here the CDR3 DNA reads TGTGCCAGCAGTGTAGGGACAGGACTTTCCTACGAGCAGTACTTC. Translating gives CASSVGTGLSYEQYF.

CDR3 amino acids: CASSYWGVGTDTQYF. DNA of the CDR3: TGTGCCAGCAGTTACTGGGGTGTTGGCACAGATACGCAGTATTTT. This chain joins TRBV6-6 and TRBJ2-3; D remains unclear. V gave up 1 base and J gave up 1 base, with 9 bases separating them. This CDR3 has 15 amino acids. From germline, CDR1 is MNHNY and CDR2 SVGAGI (reference sequence).

The rearrangement links TRBV4-1 to TRBJ1-2; D is ambiguous. CDR1 is MGHRA, CDR2 YSYEKL, per germline. Trimming removed 2 bases at V and 8 bases at J, with 15 bases between. This CDR3 is 14 amino acids long. The CDR3 loop is CASSQIGSLKGYTF. The CDR3 nucleotides read TGCGCCAGCAGCCAAATCGGCTCCCTCAAGGGCTACACCTTC.

This rearrangement joins TRBV6-5 to TRBJ1-1; no definite D call. Trimming took off 5 bases at V and 5 bases at J, with 9 bases between the two ends. From germline, CDR1 is MNHEY and CDR2 SVGAGI. The CDR3 consists of 12 residues. Here the CDR3 DNA reads TGTGCCAGCAGTGGAGATGCGACTGAAGCTTTCTTT. Amino acids: CASSGDATEAFF.

The chain uses TRBV11-3 and TRBJ1-4; D remains ambiguous. CDR1 SGHNT and CDR2 YENEEA come from the germline V gene. Trimming pared 5 bases from V and 8 bases from J, leaving 9 bases between. CDR3 size: 12 residues. CDR3 bases: TGTGCCAGCAGCCCCGAGCGCGAAAAACTGTTTTTT. The encoded protein is CASSPEREKLFF.

The chain links TRBV6-1 to TRBJ1-4; D is uncertain. V lost 6 bases and J lost 7, with 12 bases in between. Germline CDR1 reads MNHNS; CDR2 reads SASEGT. There are 13 residues in the CDR3. The CDR3: CASRFGGSEKLFF. The CDR3 bases are TGTGCCAGCAGGTTCGGTGGAAGTGAAAAACTGTTTTTT.

This chain uses TRBV20-1 with TRBJ2-1; the D is unclear. Deletions cut 3 bases from V and 7 bases from J, with 25 bases between. This CDR3 is 17 amino acids long. The germline V gene encodes CDR1 DFQATT and CDR2 SNEGSKA (reference sequence). CDR3 region: CSASSRSRFVNGNEQFF. For the CDR3, the DNA is TGCAGTGCTAGTTCCCGTAGTCGCTTTGTGAATGGGAATGAGCAGTTCTTC.

The chain couples TRBV4-1 to TRBJ1-1; D not resolved. The CDR3 is 15 amino acids. Germline values: CDR1 MGHRA, CDR2 YSYEKL. V lost 5 bases to trimming and J lost 5 bases, with 18 bases between them. The CDR3 nucleotides read TGCGCCAGCAGCACCACGGCCCTCCCGGGGACTGAAGCTTTCTTT. It encodes CASSTTALPGTEAFF.

The chain employs TRBV29-1 and TRBJ2-2, with TRBD1 as a possible D gene (6 bases). There are 14 residues in the CDR3. Trimming left V 7 bases short and J 7 bases short, with 19 bases between. CDR1 and CDR2 from the germline V gene are SQVTM and ANQGSEA. This chain's CDR3 is CSALDPRGIGELFF. As DNA, the CDR3 is TGCAGCGCCCTCGATCCGAGGGGGATCGGGGAGCTGTTTTTT.

The gene calls are TRBV29-1 and TRBJ2-4; D gene ambiguous. This CDR3 contains 12 residues. Germline CDR1 and CDR2: SQVTM and ANQGSEA. Trimming stripped 7 bases from V and 3 bases from J, with 10 bases between. Written as DNA, the CDR3 is TGCAGCGCCGAGGCCCACAAAAACATTCAGTACTTC. It specifies CSAEAHKNIQYF.

The chain recombines TRBV7-9 with TRBJ2-1; no reliable D call. The CDR3 contains 14 residues. V dropped 5 bases and J dropped 5 bases, with 13 bases sitting between them. Germline values: CDR1 SEHNR, CDR2 FQNEAQ (reference sequence). CDR3 nucleotides: TGTGCCAGCAGCGCCCGCGGACGCCACAATGAGCAGTTCTTC. Translating it yields CASSARGRHNEQFF. The whole variable domain, filled in from reference TRBV7-9 and TRBJ2-1, reads DTGVSQNPRHKITKRGQNVTFRCDPISEHNRLYWYRQTLGQGPEFLTYFQNEAQLEKSRLLSDRFSAERPKGSFSTLEIQRTEQGDSAMYLCASSARGRHNEQFFGPGTRLTVL.

The chain combines TRBV29-1 with TRBJ2-7, with 9 bases that match TRBD1. CDR1 is SQVTM, CDR2 ANQGSEA, per germline. V was pared by 8 bases and J by 5 bases, with 7 bases of the junction left unmatched. This CDR3 contains 12 residues. In nucleotides, the CDR3 is TGCAGCACATTTGGACAGGGGAACGAGCAGTACTTC. The encoded protein is CSTFGQGNEQYF.

The J gene is TRBJ2-3, the V gene TRBV19, with 9 bases lining up with TRBD2. The CDR3 runs 15 residues. Trimming cost V 3 bases and J 6 bases; bases outside gene matches: 7. From germline, CDR1 is LNHDA and CDR2 SQIVND (reference sequence). CDR3 loop: CASSMREGQTDTQYF. The CDR3 region has the DNA TGTGCCAGTAGTATGCGGGAGGGCCAAACCGATACGCAGTATTTT.

V and J are TRBV18 and TRBJ2-5; no clear D gene. This CDR3 region has 16 residues. CDR1 is KGHSH, CDR2 LQKENI, per germline. Trimming took off 0 bases at V and 2 bases at J, with 13 bases between the two ends. The chain's CDR3 is CASSPPGRSLQETQYF. The CDR3 DNA follows: TGTGCCAGCTCACCACCTGGCAGGTCCCTTCAAGAGACCCAGTACTTC. Full variable domain (rest looked up from reference TRBV18 and TRBJ2-5): NAGVMQNPRHLVRRRGQEARLRCSPMKGHSHVYWYRQLPEEGLKFMVYLQKENIIDESGMPKERFSAEFPKEGPSILRIQQVVRGDSAAYFCASSPPGRSLQETQYFGPGTRLLVL.

This chain uses TRBV10-1 with TRBJ2-3, with D possibly being TRBD2 (5 bases). This CDR3 spans 12 amino acids. Trimming removed 8 bases from V and 7 bases from J, with 13 bases in between. Germline V gene sequence: CDR1 WNHNN, CDR2 SYGVQD (reference sequence). CDR3 region: CASRPLAYTQYF. The DNA for the CDR3 is TGCGCCAGCCGGCCCCTAGCATATACGCAGTATTTT.

CDR3 sequence: CASSLVPYEQYF. The CDR3 coding sequence is TGTGCCAGCAGCTTAGTCCCCTACGAGCAGTACTTC. The V gene is TRBV11-2, the J gene TRBJ2-7; D gene uncertain. The germline V and J ends were trimmed by 1 base and 2 bases, with 3 bases remaining between them. Germline V CDR1 and CDR2: SGHAT, FQNNGV. The CDR3 length is 12 residues.

The rearrangement uses TRBV5-1 and TRBJ1-2; D unresolved. Germline V CDR1 and CDR2: SGHRS, YFSETQ. Trimming removed 4 bases at V and 4 bases at J, with 14 bases between. CDR3 size: 14 residues. CDR3 protein: CASSLGPGRYGYTF. Here the CDR3 DNA reads TGCGCCAGCAGCCTAGGGCCCGGGCGCTATGGCTACACCTTC.

This chain joins TRBV9 and TRBJ2-5, with D uncertain. CDR1 is SGDLS and CDR2 is YYNGEE in the germline V gene. V shed 3 bases and J shed 2 bases, with 8 bases lying between them. The length of the CDR3 is 13 residues. CDR3 nucleotides: TGTGCCAGCAGCGCCCTTAGGCAAGAGACCCAGTACTTC. Residues: CASSALRQETQYF.

The chain joins TRBV28 to TRBJ2-4; 11 nucleotides agree with TRBD1. Trimming removed 6 bases from V and 4 bases from J; junction bases left unmatched: 5. There are 15 residues in the CDR3. Looked up from germline, CDR1 is MDHEN and CDR2 is SYDVKM. DNA of the CDR3: TGTGCCAGCAGCTCCGGGACAGGGGGTAAAAACATTCAGTACTTC. Amino acids: CASSSGTGGKNIQYF.

V and J are TRBV6-2 or TRBV6-3 and TRBJ2-4; possible D gene TRBD2, 6 bases. Trimming removed 6 bases from V and 1 base from J, with 7 bases in between. This CDR3 comprises 13 residues. Germline V CDR1 and CDR2: MNHEY, SVGEGT. The chain's CDR3 is CASREGAKNIQYF. CDR3 nucleotide sequence: TGTGCCAGCAGGGAGGGTGCCAAAAACATTCAGTACTTC.

The chain combines TRBV28 with TRBJ2-7; 7 nucleotides line up with TRBD1. The germline V gene has CDR1 MDHEN and CDR2 SYDVKM. V was clipped by 5 bases and J by 4 bases; unmatched bases: 5. The CDR3 is made up of 13 amino acids. The CDR3 reads CASSPPQGYEQYF. CDR3 DNA: TGTGCCAGCAGTCCGCCACAGGGGTACGAGCAGTACTTC. The entire variable domain, with the rest obtained from reference TRBV28 and TRBJ2-7, is as follows: DVKVTQSSRYLVKRTGEKVFLECVQDMDHENMFWYRQDPGLGLRLIYFSYDVKMKEKGDIPEGYSVSREKKERFSLILESASTNQTSMYLCASSPPQGYEQYFGPGTRLTVT.

The V and J genes are TRBV9 and TRBJ2-5; 8 bases agree with TRBD1. The V gene's germline CDR1 is SGDLS and CDR2 YYNGEE. V gave up 4 bases and J gave up 0 bases; unmatched junction bases: 5. The CDR3 runs 15 residues. This CDR3 reads CASSPGGQDQETQYF. The CDR3 nucleotides read TGTGCCAGCAGCCCTGGGGGACAGGACCAAGAGACCCAGTACTTC.

The V call is TRBV12-3 or TRBV12-4, the J call TRBJ1-5; the D is unclear. The CDR3 loop spans 13 amino acids. Trimming removed 3 bases at V and 4 bases at J, with 7 bases between. CDR3 protein: CASSLVGNQPQHF. The CDR3 region has the DNA TGTGCCAGCAGTTTGGTAGGGAATCAGCCCCAGCATTTT.